This T cell receptor beta chain was recovered during a study of cytomegalovirus exposure and HLA in healthy donors (dated by TCRdb to the late 2010s). In the study overall: According to an earlier analysis of several hundred of the donors, about 179 million T cells yielded over 90 million unique TCR beta sequences and 250 to 350 Gb of sequence data. Roughly 320 gigabases of sequencing data and approximately 92 million unique TCR sequences made up an early release that covered 640 HLA-typed donors. Of the 398 genotyped donors, over 70% fell in the genetic ancestry cluster associated with self-reported Caucasian donors. The aim of the study was to test whether cataloging public T cell receptors could identify signatures of past pathogen exposure. The T cell repertoires of 550 to 850 subjects were profiled by immunosequencing and related to cytomegalovirus serostatus. A separate validation cohort of over a hundred different subjects was used in addition to the approximately 610-subject first cohort. High-throughput TCR immunosequencing, statistical association of individual TCRs with disease status, and machine learning were combined to predict cytomegalovirus infection status. In a later analysis, previously published TCR beta repertoires from roughly 710 donors were re-analyzed and high-resolution HLA genotyping was added so that TCR occurrence patterns could be studied. In the later analysis, no new phenotypic data were used to find candidate immune exposures; instead, reliance was placed on TCR beta sequences and their occurrence across donors. An earlier analysis of several hundred of the donors used high-throughput TCR beta sequencing to judge whether each TCR beta V gene segment behaved as functional or pseudogenic. Donor age, sex, ethnicity and CMV serostatus were compiled together with the repertoire data. A later genetic analysis used genome-wide SNP genotypes for about 60% of the roughly 700 donors, treating that subset as a discovery cohort. Every discovery cohort repertoire had been produced on one sequencing platform. HLA typing covered class I and class II loci at four-digit resolution. The number of typed donors differed by locus: about 629-630 for A, B, C, DRB1 and DQB1; 500 to 550 for DQA1; approximately 610 for DPA1; and 450 to 480 for DPB1. Five DR-DQ haplotypes were handled as single units for association and clustering because linkage in the cohort was strong. On average, approximately 250,000 unique TCR beta nucleotide sequences were sequenced per donor among roughly 430 genotyped donors of the cohort, with roughly 18% of those sequences being non-productive. General conclusions and limits of the study: In both the original and validation cohorts, the classifier was reported to diagnose cytomegalovirus status with high specificity and sensitivity. According to a later genetic analysis, donors in an Asian-associated ancestry cluster had fewer N-insertions in productive TCRs than the roughly 700-donor mean. The sequencing pipeline was judged likely to have produced a cluster of highly shared sequence variants as a technical artifact. In a later analysis, HLA-associated TCR beta chains were found to be more clonally expanded and to have lower generation probabilities than equally common non-associated chains. A further reported finding was that TCR beta sequences accurately predicted the HLA-A and HLA-B alleles for most subjects in the first cohort. A later genetic analysis associated a missense DCLRE1C variant with V-gene and J-gene trimming of TCR beta chains, and an independent cohort replicated the association. In a later analysis, TCR association rates were found to vary across HLA loci, with the most associated TCRs seen for DRB1 alleles and the fewest for HLA-C alleles. Most CMV-associated TCR beta chains appeared to be HLA-restricted in a later analysis, and the HLA associations seemed to be driven largely by CMV exposure. In vitro tests confirmed that a few of the cytomegalovirus-associated TCR beta chains recognize cytomegalovirus antigens. When HLA alleles, especially DR and DQ, strongly co-occurred, attributing TCR associations to individual alleles was difficult. The cohort was sequenced for TCR beta chains only, and without alpha or paired-chain data the features that could be detected were limited. Because HLA typing was unavailable for some donors at each locus, only the typed subset was used in association tests. While some public TCRs were present in many individuals, most TCR sequences turned up only very rarely across donors. It was suggested by the authors that the approach could potentially be generalized to other disease states and immunological phenotypes. Sequencing depth was assumed to be roughly uniform across donors in the presence/absence analyses, though that assumption may not hold. Specific HLA alleles were associated with 15,000 to 20,000 TCR beta sequences at a false discovery rate of 0.05 in a later analysis. The study gave a list of about 170 TCR beta chains associated with cytomegalovirus. CMV serostatus was the only immune exposure information available for the cohort. Correlated functional status among segregating V segments might reflect linkage disequilibrium, but an unknown experimental factor could not be ruled out. In an earlier analysis of 587 of the donors, most TCR beta V segments appeared in productive rearrangements about 87% or about 30% of the time, broadly matching IMGT annotations. Because counts were too low, under 20 rarely observed V segments, including chromosome 9 orphons, were left out of the earlier analysis of 587 of the donors. According to a later analysis, parvovirus B19, influenza, CMV and Epstein-Barr virus appeared linked to several top co-occurrence clusters.

The cohort consisted of 600 or so healthy bone marrow donors. All cohort members were sampled while nominally healthy, although unrecorded immune exposures were likely present. The donor tested CMV seropositive, placing the donor among the approximately 310 seropositive members of the cohort. A peripheral blood sample was provided by each donor, and peripheral blood mononuclear cells were used for TCR beta sequencing. The Qiagen DNeasy Blood Extraction Kit was used to extract genomic DNA from the blood cell samples. The library was prepared using the immunoSEQ multiplex PCR assay. For the multiplex PCR, a mixture combining 60 forward primers for TCR Vbeta segments and 13 reverse primers for TCR Jbeta segments was used. Amplification of the CDR3 region of rearranged TCR beta genes was performed with a multiplex PCR assay on genomic DNA. The amplified TCR beta libraries were sequenced on the Illumina HiSeq System as 87-base-pair reads. The authors' pipeline ran thus. A later analysis tallied some 79 million unique TCR beta chains across the 700 or so repertoires, and around 9.9 million of those chains were shared by two or more donors. Raw reads were error-corrected and collapsed into unique sequences with a nearest-neighbor algorithm that merged closely related sequences to remove PCR and sequencing errors. V, D and J gene segments were assigned by aligning CDR3 sequences to IMGT reference sequences. For a sequence to be retained, a match of at least six nucleotides was required to both a V gene segment and a J gene segment. Rearrangements were called productive when the CDR3 lacked stop codons and stayed in frame with V and J; all others were non-productive. Following IMGT convention, CDR3 was defined as the stretch from the second conserved V-encoded cysteine to the conserved J-encoded phenylalanine. Sequences without an unambiguous match to a single V gene segment were excluded from the earlier analysis of a few hundred of the donors. In an earlier analysis of several hundred of the donors, V segments were called functional above 56.7% productive rearrangements and were called segregating when the between-donor standard deviation exceeded 5%. A statistical classification framework was built to diagnose cytomegalovirus status from the catalog of TCR beta chain sequences. In a later analysis, TCR nucleotide sequences were compared against IMGT/GENE-DB human TR gene sequences so that V and J genes could be assigned. A later analysis assigned CDR3 sequences and most-parsimonious VDJ recombination scenarios with the TCRdist pipeline. A later analysis defined each TCR beta chain by its CDR3 amino acid sequence plus V-gene family, and excluded reads lacking a unique V-gene family. A later analysis removed over 500 highly shared, low-generation-probability nucleotide sequences to deal with suspected cross-contamination and a sequencing artifact. For each public chain, a later analysis derived a clonal expansion index from normalized ranks of inferred template counts within each repertoire. A later analysis computed generation probabilities with a VDJ recombination model fitted to out-of-frame rearrangements, and checked the results against IGoR. Hypergeometric tests were used in a later analysis to score TCR-TCR, TCR-HLA and TCR-CMV co-occurrence, with a repertoire-size bias correction applied to the TCR pairs. To estimate false discovery rates, a later analysis permuted the HLA or CMV assignments 20 times. In a later analysis, co-occurring TCRs were grouped with DBSCAN, and TCRdist sequence similarity was added when clustering was performed within HLA-allele-positive subsets. Co-occurrence clustering excluded repertoires with fewer than 30,000 or more than 120,000 public chains, plus five with anomalous nucleotide sharing. This is the immuneACCESS table as TCRdb keeps it, with only in-frame sequences that have V and J called. A part of the clones is gone; compared with another copy, unresolved V genes explain less than half, and the rest is unexplained. V, J and clone size were drawn from that table, and D and trimming were deduced from the DNA. The sample table lists tens of thousands of clones, about 75% of them with a count of one. The top ten clones comprise just under 7.5% of the sample.

Concerning this clone: Its antigen remains undetermined. No base quality information exists; no much larger clone differs at one position.

This clonotype originated in a woman in her twenties or thirties in good health and CMV-seropositive. Material: PBMCs.

The DNA is TGTGCCAGCAGCTTTCGGGGTCCCAATCAGCCCCAGCATTTT. Its protein is CASSFRGPNQPQHF. The rearranged chain carries TRBV11-2 and TRBJ1-5; no confident D gene assignment can be made. The germline V gene yields SGHAT for CDR1 and FQNNGV for CDR2. V gives up 3 bases and J gives up 3 bases, and the segment between their germline ends measures 9 bases. Measured from the cysteine to the phenylalanine, the CDR3 is 14 residues long. Only the CDR3 part of the read is kept: 42 bases, read in frame from the first base.